Here is one T cell receptor beta chain with its context. The antigen remains undetermined. The data derive from a study of T cell repertoires in cytomegalovirus infection. Study at large: Indicated by public TCR beta signatures were CMV infection and matching HLA type. Study findings and constraints: Public TCR beta family frequency separated CMV-and-HLA carriers, including in an independent cohort. Clonotypes of TCR beta that were HLA-C-restricted and CMV-specific dominated the ex vivo response.

TCRdb analysed the reads with MiXCR anew, one entry per CDR3 protein. Here the sample spans under 800,000 distinct CDR3 sequences, roughly 26% being singletons. Trimming pared 1 base from V and 6 bases from J, leaving 13 bases between. The germline gives CDR1 SEHNR, CDR2 FQNEAQ (reference sequence). CDR3 length: 14 residues. The origin of this receptor is a human donor in good health (CMV status not recorded). Some clones in this sample may be carry-over from other donors' samples. The sample comprised CD8+ T cells from PBMCs. The chain links TRBV7-9 to TRBJ2-7; no firm D call. This CDR3 reads CASSLVGVYVEQYF. In DNA, the CDR3 is TGTGCCAGCAGCTTAGTAGGAGTTTACGTCGAGCAGTACTTC.